One sample yielded the 28 T cell receptor beta chains listed below, sequenced in a study of spatial heterogeneity in lung cancer. Time point meaning: sample taken at primary tumor resection. Unsorted whole RNA samples from tumor, nontumor lung or frozen PBMC were sequenced. Using its own MiXCR run on the 5' RACE reads, TCRdb lists one record per CDR3 protein. Of about 82,000 distinct CDR3 sequences listed, 10% to 15% were seen once; the top ten hold 3.5% to 5.5%. Sample: PBMCs, taken at surgery. The receptors stem from a male donor with early-stage non-small cell lung cancer.

The rearrangement links TRBV6-1 to TRBJ2-5; D is uncertain. V gave up 3 bases and J gave up 7 bases, with 12 bases separating them. CDR1 is MNHNS and CDR2 is SASEGT in the germline V gene. The CDR3 has 13 amino acids. The CDR3 region is CASSDPVRGTQYF. As DNA, the CDR3 is TGTGCCAGCAGTGACCCCGTCCGTGGGACCCAGTACTTC.

This clonotype was seen only a few times. V and J are TRBV27 and TRBJ2-5; the match to TRBD2 covers 10 bases. Per germline, CDR1 MNHEY and CDR2 SMNVEV (reference sequence). V dropped 4 bases and J dropped 4; count of bases not matched to a gene: 9. This CDR3 comprises 16 residues. The CDR3 reads CASSWRAGGPGETQYF. The CDR3 bases are TGTGCCAGCAGTTGGAGAGCGGGAGGGCCTGGAGAGACCCAGTACTTC.

In its sample, this clonotype was seen a few times. The chain uses TRBV2 and TRBJ1-1; 8 bases fit TRBD1. This CDR3 spans 16 amino acids. Germline CDR1 reads SNHLY; CDR2 reads FYNNEI. V lost 0 bases to trimming and J lost 3 bases; unmatched junction nucleotides: 6. CDR3 nucleotides: TGTGCCAGCAGTGAAGCCGAGACAGGGGACGACACTGAAGCTTTCTTT. Protein: CASSEAETGDDTEAFF.

J is TRBJ2-1 and V is TRBV24-1, with TRBD2 matching 10 bases. The germline gives CDR1 KGHDR, CDR2 SFDVKD. There are 16 residues in the CDR3. J was trimmed by 10 bases and V by 0 bases; bases with no gene match: 8. This chain's CDR3 is CATSDLSSGGAKEQFF. In DNA, the CDR3 is TGTGCCACCAGTGATTTGTCCAGCGGGGGGGCCAAAGAGCAGTTCTTC.

This clonotype was observed a handful of times. V usage is TRBV5-6 and J usage is TRBJ1-2; a weak D match, TRBD1 (6 bases). V lost 4 bases and J 4 bases, leaving 11 bases between the germline ends. CDR1 is SGHDT and CDR2 is YYEEEE in the germline V gene. The CDR3 runs to 13 residues. This CDR3 is CASSLGQPYGYTF. The CDR3 bases are TGTGCCAGCAGCCTAGGACAGCCCTATGGCTACACCTTC.

The chain carries TRBV11-2 and TRBJ2-1; TRBD1 aligns across 10 bases. The CDR3 runs to 15 residues. V lost 6 bases and J lost 4; bases outside the gene matches: 6. In germline, CDR1 is SGHAT, CDR2 FQNNGV. Here the CDR3 DNA reads TGTGCCAGCAGACCCGGGACAGGGGTGTACAATGAGCAGTTCTTC. Protein: CASRPGTGVYNEQFF.

This chain links TRBV24-1 with TRBJ2-3; D is undetermined. CDR1 and CDR2 (germline): KGHDR, SFDVKD. Trimming removed 3 bases at V and 1 base at J, with 7 bases between. The CDR3 is made up of 14 amino acids. CDR3: CATSDSFGTDTQYF. The CDR3 nucleotides read TGTGCCACCAGTGATAGCTTCGGCACAGATACGCAGTATTTT.

The V call is TRBV7-9, the J call TRBJ1-6; D is unresolved. Germline lookup yields CDR1 SEHNR and CDR2 FQNEAQ (reference sequence). The V end was cut by 0 bases, the J end by 8 bases, with 11 bases between. The CDR3 totals 15 residues. The CDR3 loop reads CASSLAVVMDSPLHF. Written as DNA, the CDR3 is TGTGCCAGCAGCTTAGCGGTAGTGATGGATTCACCCCTCCACTTT.

The chain combines TRBV3-1 with TRBJ2-1; no clear D gene. The germline V gene has CDR1 LGHDT and CDR2 YNNKEL (reference sequence). V was cut by 1 base and J by 8 bases, with 12 bases left in between. This CDR3 comprises 14 residues. DNA of the CDR3: TGTGCCAGCAGCCAAGGACGGAACGTCCATGAGCAGTTCTTC. Translation: CASSQGRNVHEQFF.

The genes are TRBV4-1 and TRBJ1-5; D not certain. Trimming shortened V by 1 base and J by 0 bases, and 4 bases separated the two germline ends. CDR3 length: 14 residues. Germline loops: CDR1 MGHRA, CDR2 YSYEKL. The CDR3 DNA is TGCGCCAGCAGCCAAGGGGGTAGCAATCAGCCCCAGCATTTT. Its protein is CASSQGGSNQPQHF.

The chain carries TRBV24-1 and TRBJ2-1; 7 nucleotides match TRBD2. CDR1 KGHDR and CDR2 SFDVKD come from the germline V gene. The CDR3 length is 15 residues. The V segment lost 3 bases and the J segment 7 bases; nucleotides outside the gene matches: 8. This CDR3 reads CATSDNGGSRNEQFF. For the CDR3, the DNA is TGTGCCACCAGTGATAATGGCGGGAGCAGGAATGAGCAGTTCTTC.

Points on this clonotype: Mismatch with germline at one junction end may stem from a read error. This chain links TRBV7-9 with TRBJ2-5, with 8 bases that match TRBD1. The CDR3 has 12 amino acids. The germline V gene encodes CDR1 SEHNR and CDR2 FQNEAQ (reference sequence). CDR3 amino acids: CASSFGQGPWDF. DNA for the CDR3: TGTGCCAGCAGCTTCGGACAGGGCCCATGGGACTTC.

A note on this clonotype: It may be a read error: a sequence one base away is much more abundant. The CDR3 loop is CSIDGQGPDTQYF. The CDR3, as DNA: TGCAGCATCGATGGACAGGGGCCAGATACGCAGTATTTT. V and J are TRBV29-1 and TRBJ2-3; TRBD1 matches at 9 bases. Germline assignment: CDR1 SQVTM and CDR2 ANQGSEA. With V trimmed by 8 bases and J by 4 bases, 7 bases remained unmatched. The CDR3 runs to 13 residues.

There are a few counts of this clonotype. The chain employs TRBV6-2 or TRBV6-3 and TRBJ1-1; D ambiguous. Per germline, CDR1 MNHEY and CDR2 SVGEGT. This CDR3 spans 12 amino acids. V was cut by 2 bases and J by 4 bases, with 5 bases left in between. In DNA form, the CDR3 reads TGTGCCAGCAGTTACACGGGCACTGAAGCTTTCTTT. This gives the protein CASSYTGTEAFF.

This clonotype was seen only a few times. V usage is TRBV5-6 and J usage is TRBJ1-5; TRBD1 might be the D (5 bases). Germline CDR1 and CDR2: SGHDT and YYEEEE. CDR3 size: 16 residues. The V and J ends lost 4 bases and 2 bases respectively, with 16 bases between them. This CDR3 is CASSLGDHRGNQPQHF. Here the CDR3 DNA reads TGTGCCAGCAGCCTCGGGGACCATCGGGGCAATCAGCCCCAGCATTTT. Full variable domain (remainder filled in from reference TRBV5-6 and TRBJ1-5): DAGVTQSPTHLIKTRGQQVTLRCSPKSGHDTVSWYQQALGQGPQFIFQYYEEEERQRGNFPDRFSGHQFPNYSSELNVNALLLGDSALYLCASSLGDHRGNQPQHFGDGTRLSIL.

The genes are TRBV7-9 and TRBJ2-5, with no clear D. Trimming shortened V by 2 bases and J by 1 base, and 8 bases separated the two germline ends. The CDR3 has 14 amino acids. Germline loops: CDR1 SEHNR, CDR2 FQNEAQ (reference sequence). The CDR3 DNA reads as TGTGCCAGCAGCTTAACCCGGCTCCAAGAGACCCAGTACTTC. Translation: CASSLTRLQETQYF.

Many counts were recorded for this clonotype. V is TRBV29-1 and J is TRBJ1-1, with D uncertain. The V and J ends lost 0 bases and 7 bases respectively, with 12 bases between them. CDR1 is SQVTM and CDR2 is ANQGSEA in the germline V gene. There are 13 residues in the CDR3. The chain's CDR3 is CSVEEGAGNEAFF. The DNA of the CDR3 is TGCAGCGTTGAAGAGGGCGCAGGTAATGAAGCTTTCTTT.

This rearrangement joins TRBV12-3 or TRBV12-4 to TRBJ2-2, with 9 bases that match TRBD1. The CDR3 extends over 15 amino acids. V gave up 5 bases and J gave up 4 bases; unmatched junction bases: 5. The CDR3 here is CASSPTGGGTGELFF. The CDR3 nucleotides are TGTGCCAGCAGTCCGACAGGGGGTGGCACCGGGGAGCTGTTTTTT.

Points on this clonotype: This may arise from a read error, as a much more abundant clone is one base away. The gene calls are TRBV30 and TRBJ1-1; 9 bases are a match to TRBD1. The germline V gene encodes CDR1 GTSNPN and CDR2 SVGIG (reference sequence). The CDR3 extends over 17 amino acids. Trimming took 1 base from V and 0 from J; bases not matched to a gene: 9. The CDR3 reads CAWSDTGGSLLNTEAFF. DNA for the CDR3: TGTGCCTGGAGTGACACAGGGGGCTCCCTGTTGAACACTGAAGCTTTCTTT.

The table lists this clonotype with a few counts. This chain connects TRBV6-1 to TRBJ2-3, with TRBD2 identical over 9 bases. CDR1 MNHNS and CDR2 SASEGT come from the germline V gene. This CDR3 has 17 amino acids. After removal of 0 bases from V and 1 base from J, the junction contained 5 bases not matched to a gene. The CDR3 DNA reads TGTGCCAGCAGTGAAGCTGCCGGCGGGGGGGGCACAGATACGCAGTATTTT. Residues: CASSEAAGGGGTDTQYF.

The table lists this clonotype with a few counts. V gene TRBV12-3 or TRBV12-4 combines with J gene TRBJ1-5; D gene ambiguous. V shed 7 bases and J shed 5 bases, with 12 bases lying between them. The CDR3 has 13 residues. CDR3 DNA sequence: TGTGCCAGCACTCCCGGGCGACATCAGCCCCAGCATTTT. Translation: CASTPGRHQPQHF.

This clonotype was seen only a few times. This chain joins TRBV5-5 and TRBJ2-3, with 8 bases fitting TRBD1. With V trimmed by 4 bases and J by 4 bases, 5 bases remained unmatched. This CDR3 region has 14 residues. Germline CDR1 is SGHKS and CDR2 is YYEKEE (reference sequence). The CDR3 region is CASSPGQGADTQYF. The CDR3 DNA reads TGTGCCAGCAGCCCCGGACAGGGTGCAGATACGCAGTATTTT.

The chain carries TRBV20-1 and TRBJ1-3; 7 nucleotides line up with TRBD1. The V and J ends lost 5 bases and 3 bases, in that order; junction bases with no gene match: 4. This CDR3 is 13 amino acids long. Looked up from germline, CDR1 is DFQATT and CDR2 is SNEGSKA (reference sequence). Here the CDR3 DNA reads TGCAGTGCTGCGGGACAGCATGGAAACACCATATATTTT. This sequence encodes CSAAGQHGNTIYF.

This clonotype was picked up many times. The rearrangement joins TRBV29-1 to TRBJ2-3; 7 positions match TRBD2. Trimming cost V 3 bases and J 5 bases; bases outside gene matches: 8. Germline assignment: CDR1 SQVTM and CDR2 ANQGSEA. The CDR3 has 14 residues. Written as DNA, the CDR3 is TGCAGCGTTGACACGGCGGGGGTAGTAGATACGCAGTATTTT. Encoded protein: CSVDTAGVVDTQYF.

This clonotype has a handful of counts. The gene calls are TRBV7-9 and TRBJ2-3; D is unresolved. The CDR3 is 14 residues long. Germline CDR1 and CDR2: SEHNR and FQNEAQ (reference sequence). Trimming pared 3 bases from V and 4 bases from J, leaving 11 bases between. The CDR3 protein is CASSFPQPPDTQYF. DNA of the CDR3: TGTGCCAGCAGCTTTCCACAGCCCCCAGATACGCAGTATTTT.

There are a few counts of this clonotype. The V and J genes are TRBV30 and TRBJ2-7; 7 nucleotides line up with TRBD1. The germline CDR1 and CDR2 sequences are GTSNPN and SVGIG (reference sequence). V lost 2 bases to trimming and J lost 0 bases; unmatched junction nucleotides: 13. CDR3 length equals 17 residues. The CDR3 here is CAWSKTGQLELSYEQYF. CDR3 nucleotides: TGTGCCTGGAGTAAAACGGGACAGCTTGAACTCTCCTACGAGCAGTACTTC.

This clonotype was found many times. The rearrangement joins TRBV5-1 to TRBJ2-2; the match to TRBD2 covers 8 bases. Trimming at V came to 6 bases and at J to 0 bases, leaving 4 bases not matched to a gene. Germline lookup yields CDR1 SGHRS and CDR2 YFSETQ. The CDR3 spans 15 residues. CDR3 sequence: CASTTAGANTGELFF. Here the CDR3 DNA reads TGCGCCAGCACCACAGCGGGAGCGAACACCGGGGAGCTGTTTTTT. The variable domain in full, with the rest retrieved from reference TRBV5-1 and TRBJ2-2, is KAGVTQTPRYLIKTRGQQVTLSCSPISGHRSVSWYQQTPGQGLQFLFEYFSETQRNKGNFPGRFSGRQFSNSRSEMNVSTLELGDSALYLCASTTAGANTGELFFGEGSRLTVL.

This clonotype was recorded at least ten times. CDR3 nucleotides: TGTGCCACTGGACAGGGCAAGCACACTGAAGCTTTCTTT. Protein product: CATGQGKHTEAFF. V is TRBV3-1 and J is TRBJ1-1; TRBD1 agrees at 8 bases. Trimming removed 10 bases from V and 3 bases from J; junction bases left unmatched: 7. The CDR3 is 13 residues long. The V gene's germline CDR1 is LGHDT and CDR2 YNNKEL (reference sequence).